The present TCR beta chain was sequenced within a study of shared clonotypes between healthy human individuals. After removal of 4 bases from V and 2 bases from J, the junction contained 7 bases not matched to a gene. The CDR3 loop spans 17 amino acids. Germline V gene lookup returns CDR1 SGHRS and CDR2 YFSETQ. Clones were sequenced by immunoSEQ multiplex PCR, and TCRdb holds only the in-frame ones, with some missing. The sample comprises 1,500,000 or so clones, approximately 98.5% of which are singletons, and over 0.3% rests with the top ten. Points on this clone: The target antigen is unknown.

General observations from the study: With several donors compared, around 5% of naive CD4 clonotypes were shared. Sequencing depth was predicted to influence how clonotypes are shared among donors.

The source is a young man in good health. Sequenced: naive CD4+ T cells sorted from blood. Subset noted: CD45RA+ positively selected. This chain links TRBV5-1 with TRBJ2-3; TRBD2 matches 13 bases. CDR3 DNA: TGCGCCAGCAGCATGGGACTAGCGGGACGCTACACAGATACGCAGTATTTT. Encoded protein: CASSMGLAGRYTDTQYF.